Following are 5 T cell receptor beta chains from one sample sequenced in a study of T cell repertoires in cytomegalovirus infection (dated by TCRdb to between 2017 and 2020). TCRdb shows the sequencer as Illumina HiSeq 1500. Clones were called with MiXCR by TCRdb after fastp trimmed the public reads at Q25, and only in-frame beta chains were retained. Rows are combined by CDR3 protein, so each entry shows the most common genes and DNA. The sample yields 45,000 to 75,000 distinct CDR3 sequences; roughly a third were counted once. The leading ten clones occupy around 70% of the sample. Their antigens are not known. The sequenced sample consisted of PBMCs, sequenced either directly or after in vitro stimulation (not recorded which). The receptor source for this set is a human donor in good health (CMV status not recorded). Some clones in this sample may be carry-over from other donors' samples.

V gene TRBV12-3 or TRBV12-4 combines with J gene TRBJ1-6; D unclear. The length of the CDR3 is 14 residues. Between the trimmed V and J ends, which lost 5 bases and 5 bases, there was a span of 10 bases. CDR3 sequence: CASSVRRHNSPLHF. The CDR3 DNA follows: TGTGCCAGCAGTGTCAGGAGACATAATTCACCCCTCCACTTT.

In its sample, this clonotype was seen a few times. The J gene is TRBJ2-1, the V gene TRBV5-5, with D perhaps TRBD1 (6 bases). V lost 5 bases and J 4 bases, leaving 19 bases between the germline ends. Per germline, CDR1 SGHKS and CDR2 YYEKEE (reference sequence). CDR3 length: 16 amino acids. The CDR3 reads CASRSLQGPEYNEQFF. The CDR3 DNA follows: TGTGCCAGCAGATCCCTACAGGGACCCGAATACAATGAGCAGTTCTTC.

V is TRBV6-1 and J is TRBJ2-5; D is unresolved. V shed 8 bases and J shed 5 bases, with 12 bases lying between them. CDR3 length equals 12 residues. Germline V lookup: CDR1 MNHNS, CDR2 SASEGT. CDR3 bases: TGTGCCAGCGGACGAACCATGGAGACCCAGTACTTC. Translating gives CASGRTMETQYF.

The table lists this clonotype with a few counts. This chain joins TRBV28 and TRBJ1-2, with D possibly being TRBD1 (6 bases). Germline loops: CDR1 MDHEN, CDR2 SYDVKM. Trimming removed 4 bases at V and 4 bases at J, with 16 bases between. This CDR3 has 15 residues. In DNA, the CDR3 is TGTGCCAGCAGTTCTGCACAGGGAGGTCCCTATGGCTACACCTTC. Translation gives CASSSAQGGPYGYTF.

This clonotype appeared a few times. The chain is built from TRBV27 and TRBJ2-1; tentative D call: TRBD1 (6 bases). Trimming took 6 bases from V and 4 from J, leaving 16 bases between them. CDR3 length: 15 amino acids. CDR1 and CDR2 (germline): MNHEY, SMNVEV (reference sequence). The chain's CDR3 is CASSNAGRGYNEQFF. CDR3 coding DNA: TGTGCCAGCAGCAATGCCGGCAGGGGTTACAATGAGCAGTTCTTC.